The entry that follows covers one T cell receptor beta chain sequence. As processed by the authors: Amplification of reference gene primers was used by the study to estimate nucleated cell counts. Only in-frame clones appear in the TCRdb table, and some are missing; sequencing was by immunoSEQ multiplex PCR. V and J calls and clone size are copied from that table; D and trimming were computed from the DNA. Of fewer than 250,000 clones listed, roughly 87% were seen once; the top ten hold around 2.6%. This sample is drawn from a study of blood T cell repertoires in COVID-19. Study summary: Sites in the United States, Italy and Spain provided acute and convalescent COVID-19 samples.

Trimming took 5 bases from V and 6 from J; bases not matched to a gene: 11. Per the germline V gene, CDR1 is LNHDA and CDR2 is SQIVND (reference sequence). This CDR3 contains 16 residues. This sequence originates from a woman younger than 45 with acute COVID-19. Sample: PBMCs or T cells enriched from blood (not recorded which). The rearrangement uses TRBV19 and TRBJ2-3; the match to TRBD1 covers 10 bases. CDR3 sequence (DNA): TGTGCCAGTAGTTGGGCTCTAGACAGGGGGCTGGATACGCAGTATTTT. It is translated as CASSWALDRGLDTQYF. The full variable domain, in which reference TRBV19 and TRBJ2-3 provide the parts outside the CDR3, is DGGITQSPKYLFRKEGQNVTLSCEQNLNHDAMYWYRQDPGQGLRLIYYSQIVNDFQKGDIAEGYSVSREKKESFPLTVTSAQKNPTAFYLCASSWALDRGLDTQYFGPGTRLTVL.